This TCR beta chain was profiled in a study of control samples from healthy donors and cancer patients. The method was immunoSEQ multiplex PCR; TCRdb's version includes in-frame clones alone and lacks a portion of them. The table has tens of thousands of clones, roughly 94% seen once. CDR3 size: 15 residues. V gave up 0 bases and J gave up 1 base, with 7 bases separating them. From germline, CDR1 is LGHNA and CDR2 YSLEER. The V gene is TRBV4-3, the J gene TRBJ1-5; D gene uncertain. The sequence was obtained from a man in his fifties or sixties in good health. Source material: blood. CDR3 DNA sequence: TGCGCCAGCAGCCAAGATAGAAACAGCAATCAGCCCCAGCATTTT. It specifies CASSQDRNSNQPQHF.